This TCR beta chain was found in a study of T cell repertoires in cytomegalovirus infection. This clonotype came up a few times. Its specificity is unknown. MiXCR, run by TCRdb on the reads, gives a single entry per CDR3 protein. The sample holds about 830,000 distinct CDR3 sequences, about 31% seen once. Germline CDR1 is MNHEY and CDR2 is SVGAGI. This CDR3 contains 14 residues. Trimming removed 0 bases from V and 5 bases from J, with 7 bases in between. The chain combines TRBV6-5 with TRBJ2-2; D gene ambiguous. Material: cultured CD8+ T cells from PBMCs, obtained from culture after CMV antigen stimulation. This TCR was sampled from a human donor in good health (CMV status not recorded). Some clones in this sample may be carry-over from other donors' samples. In DNA form, the CDR3 reads TGTGCCAGCAGTTACTCTCCGGTGACCGGGGAGCTGTTTTTT. Translated, it gives CASSYSPVTGELFF.